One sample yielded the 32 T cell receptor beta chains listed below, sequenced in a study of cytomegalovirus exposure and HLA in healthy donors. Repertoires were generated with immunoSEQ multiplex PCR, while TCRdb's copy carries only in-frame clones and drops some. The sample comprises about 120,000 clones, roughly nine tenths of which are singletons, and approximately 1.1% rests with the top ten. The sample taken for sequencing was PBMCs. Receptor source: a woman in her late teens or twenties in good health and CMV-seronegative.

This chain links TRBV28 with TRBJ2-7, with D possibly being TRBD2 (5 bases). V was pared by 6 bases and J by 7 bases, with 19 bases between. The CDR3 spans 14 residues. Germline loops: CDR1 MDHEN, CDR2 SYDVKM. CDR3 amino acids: CASSHLGATEEQYF. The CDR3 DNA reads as TGTGCCAGCAGCCACTTGGGAGCCACTGAAGAGCAGTACTTC.

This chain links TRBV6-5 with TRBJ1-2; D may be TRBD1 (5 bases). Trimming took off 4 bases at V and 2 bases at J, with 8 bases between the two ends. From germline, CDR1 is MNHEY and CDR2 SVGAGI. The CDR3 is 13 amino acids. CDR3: CASSFGGNYGYTF. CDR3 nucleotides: TGTGCCAGCAGTTTTGGGGGGAACTATGGCTACACCTTC.

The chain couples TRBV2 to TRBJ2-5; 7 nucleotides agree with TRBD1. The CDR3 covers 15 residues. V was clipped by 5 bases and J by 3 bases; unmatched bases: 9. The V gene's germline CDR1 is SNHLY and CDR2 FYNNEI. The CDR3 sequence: CASSRQGGVEETQYF. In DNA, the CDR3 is TGTGCCAGCAGTAGACAGGGCGGTGTCGAAGAGACCCAGTACTTC. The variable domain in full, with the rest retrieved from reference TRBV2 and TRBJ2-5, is EPEVTQTPSHQVTQMGQEVILRCVPISNHLYFYWYRQILGQKVEFLVSFYNNEISEKSEIFDDQFSVERPDGSNFTLKIRSTKLEDSAMYFCASSRQGGVEETQYFGPGTRLLVL.

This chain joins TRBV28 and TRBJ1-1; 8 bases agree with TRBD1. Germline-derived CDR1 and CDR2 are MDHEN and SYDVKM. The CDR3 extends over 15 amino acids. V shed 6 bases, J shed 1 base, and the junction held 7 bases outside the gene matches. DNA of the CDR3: TGTGCCAGCAGCCGGACCGGGACAGGGAACACTGAAGCTTTCTTT. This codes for CASSRTGTGNTEAFF.

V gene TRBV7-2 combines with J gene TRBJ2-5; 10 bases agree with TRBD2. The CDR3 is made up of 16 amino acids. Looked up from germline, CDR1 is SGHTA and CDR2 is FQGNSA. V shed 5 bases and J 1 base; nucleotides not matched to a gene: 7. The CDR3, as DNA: TGTGCCAGCAGCCTTATAGCGGGAGGATCCCAAGAGACCCAGTACTTC. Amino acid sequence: CASSLIAGGSQETQYF. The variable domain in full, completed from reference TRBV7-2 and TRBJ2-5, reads GAGVSQSPSNKVTEKGKDVELRCDPISGHTALYWYRQSLGQGLEFLIYFQGNSAPDKSGLPSDRFSAERTGGSVSTLTIQRTQQEDSAVYLCASSLIAGGSQETQYFGPGTRLLVL.

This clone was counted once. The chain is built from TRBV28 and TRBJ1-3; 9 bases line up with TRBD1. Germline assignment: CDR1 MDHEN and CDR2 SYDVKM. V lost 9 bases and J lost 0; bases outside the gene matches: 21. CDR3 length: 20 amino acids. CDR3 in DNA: TGTGCCAGTACACTGTTAAGACAGGGGGTCATGGCGGACTCTGGAAACACCATATATTTT. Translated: CASTLLRQGVMADSGNTIYF. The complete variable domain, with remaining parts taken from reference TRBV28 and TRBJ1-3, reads DVKVTQSSRYLVKRTGEKVFLECVQDMDHENMFWYRQDPGLGLRLIYFSYDVKMKEKGDIPEGYSVSREKKERFSLILESASTNQTSMYLCASTLLRQGVMADSGNTIYFGEGSWLTVV.

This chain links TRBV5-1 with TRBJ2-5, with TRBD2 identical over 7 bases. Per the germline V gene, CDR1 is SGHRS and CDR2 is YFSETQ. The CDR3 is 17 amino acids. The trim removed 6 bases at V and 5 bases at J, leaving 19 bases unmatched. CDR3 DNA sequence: TGCGCCAGCATGAGGATGGGGCGGGAGTGGGGGAAGGAGACCCAGTACTTC. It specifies CASMRMGREWGKETQYF.

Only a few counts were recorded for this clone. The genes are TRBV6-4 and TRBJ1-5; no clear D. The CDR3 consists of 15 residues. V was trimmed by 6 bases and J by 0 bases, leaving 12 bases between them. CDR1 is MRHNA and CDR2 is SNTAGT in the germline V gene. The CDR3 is CASSSSAGSNQPQHF. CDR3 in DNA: TGTGCCAGCAGCTCATCTGCGGGTAGCAATCAGCCCCAGCATTTT.

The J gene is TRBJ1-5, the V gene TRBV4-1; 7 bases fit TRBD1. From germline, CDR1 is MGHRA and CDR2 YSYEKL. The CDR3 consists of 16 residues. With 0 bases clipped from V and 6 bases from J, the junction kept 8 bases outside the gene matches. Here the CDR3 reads CASSQEEDRETQPQHF. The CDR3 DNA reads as TGCGCCAGCAGCCAAGAAGAAGACAGGGAGACTCAGCCCCAGCATTTT.

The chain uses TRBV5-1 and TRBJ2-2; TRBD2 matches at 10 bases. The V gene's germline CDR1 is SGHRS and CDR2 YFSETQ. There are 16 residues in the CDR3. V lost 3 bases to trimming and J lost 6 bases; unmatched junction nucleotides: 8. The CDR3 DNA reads TGCGCCAGCAGCTCCGGCGGACTAGCGGTTCCCGGGGAGCTGTTTTTT. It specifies CASSSGGLAVPGELFF.

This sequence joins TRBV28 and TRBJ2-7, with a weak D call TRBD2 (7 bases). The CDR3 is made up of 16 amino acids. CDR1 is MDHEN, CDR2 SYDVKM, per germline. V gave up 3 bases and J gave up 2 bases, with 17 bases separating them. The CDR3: CASSFSLRGLTYEQYF. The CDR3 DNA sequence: TGTGCCAGCAGTTTCTCCTTGCGGGGGCTCACCTACGAGCAGTACTTC.

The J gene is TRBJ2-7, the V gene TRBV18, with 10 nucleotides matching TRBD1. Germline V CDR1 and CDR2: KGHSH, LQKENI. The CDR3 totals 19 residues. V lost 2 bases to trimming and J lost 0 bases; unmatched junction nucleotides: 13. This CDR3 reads CASSPGFGGQGTYSYEQYF. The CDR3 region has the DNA TGTGCCAGCTCACCAGGGTTCGGGGGACAGGGGACTTACTCCTACGAGCAGTACTTC.

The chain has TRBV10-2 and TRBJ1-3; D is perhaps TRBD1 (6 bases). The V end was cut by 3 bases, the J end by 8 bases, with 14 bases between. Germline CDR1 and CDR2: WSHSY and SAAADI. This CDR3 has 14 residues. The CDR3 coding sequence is TGCGCCAGCAGTGACGAGGGACATAGAGACACCATATATTTT. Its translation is CASSDEGHRDTIYF.

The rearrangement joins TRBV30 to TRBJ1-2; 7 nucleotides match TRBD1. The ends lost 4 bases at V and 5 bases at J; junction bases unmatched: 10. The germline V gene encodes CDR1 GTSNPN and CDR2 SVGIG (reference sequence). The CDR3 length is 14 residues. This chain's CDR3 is CAWNSGTDVYGYTF. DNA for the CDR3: TGTGCCTGGAATAGCGGGACAGACGTATATGGCTACACCTTC.

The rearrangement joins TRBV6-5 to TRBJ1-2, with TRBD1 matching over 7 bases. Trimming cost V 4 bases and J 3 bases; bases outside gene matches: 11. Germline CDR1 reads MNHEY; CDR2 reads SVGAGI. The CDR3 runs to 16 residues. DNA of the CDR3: TGTGCCAGCAGTTTCATGTCCAACAGGGGAGACTATGGCTACACCTTC. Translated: CASSFMSNRGDYGYTF.

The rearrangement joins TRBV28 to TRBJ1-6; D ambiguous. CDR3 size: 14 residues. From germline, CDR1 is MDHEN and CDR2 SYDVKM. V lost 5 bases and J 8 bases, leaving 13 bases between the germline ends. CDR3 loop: CASSTAGGDSPLHF. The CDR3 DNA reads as TGTGCCAGCAGTACCGCCGGAGGCGATTCACCCCTCCACTTT.

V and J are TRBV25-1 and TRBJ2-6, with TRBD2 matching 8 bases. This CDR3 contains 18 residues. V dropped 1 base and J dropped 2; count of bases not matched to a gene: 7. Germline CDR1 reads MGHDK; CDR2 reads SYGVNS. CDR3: CASSESGGGRTGANVLTF. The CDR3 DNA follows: TGTGCCAGCAGTGAATCAGGCGGGGGGCGGACTGGGGCCAACGTCCTGACTTTC.

The CDR3 loop is CASSDSTSGAPQHF. The CDR3 coding sequence is TGTGCCAGCAGTGACTCAACGTCAGGGGCGCCCCAGCATTTT. The chain has TRBV6-4 and TRBJ1-5; tentatively, D is TRBD1 (6 bases). Germline V lookup: CDR1 MRHNA, CDR2 SNTAGT. Trimming shortened V by 0 bases and J by 9 bases, and 12 bases separated the two germline ends. The CDR3 is 14 residues long.

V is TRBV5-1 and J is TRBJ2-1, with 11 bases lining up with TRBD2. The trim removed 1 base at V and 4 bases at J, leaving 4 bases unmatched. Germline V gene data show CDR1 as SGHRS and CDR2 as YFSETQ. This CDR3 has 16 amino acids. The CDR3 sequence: CASSLSGTSGYNEQFF. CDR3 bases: TGCGCCAGCAGCTTGTCTGGGACTAGCGGATACAATGAGCAGTTCTTC.

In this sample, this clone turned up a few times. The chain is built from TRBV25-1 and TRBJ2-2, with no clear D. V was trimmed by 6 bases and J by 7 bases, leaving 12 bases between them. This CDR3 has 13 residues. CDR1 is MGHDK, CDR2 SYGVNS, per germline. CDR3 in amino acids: CASRETLGGELFF. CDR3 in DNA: TGTGCCAGCAGAGAAACCCTCGGCGGGGAGCTGTTTTTT.

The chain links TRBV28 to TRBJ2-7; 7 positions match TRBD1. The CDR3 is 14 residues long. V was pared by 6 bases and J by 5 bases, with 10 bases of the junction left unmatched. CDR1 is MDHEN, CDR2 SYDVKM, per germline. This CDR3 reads CASSLNTGDDEQYF. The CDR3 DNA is TGTGCCAGCAGCCTTAATACAGGGGATGACGAGCAGTACTTC.

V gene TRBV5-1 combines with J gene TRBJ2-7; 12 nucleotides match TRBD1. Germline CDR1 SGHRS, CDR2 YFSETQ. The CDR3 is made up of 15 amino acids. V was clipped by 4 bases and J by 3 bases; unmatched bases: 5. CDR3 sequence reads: CASSPGQGALYEQYV. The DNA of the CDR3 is TGCGCCAGCAGCCCGGGACAGGGGGCCCTCTACGAGCAGTACGTC.

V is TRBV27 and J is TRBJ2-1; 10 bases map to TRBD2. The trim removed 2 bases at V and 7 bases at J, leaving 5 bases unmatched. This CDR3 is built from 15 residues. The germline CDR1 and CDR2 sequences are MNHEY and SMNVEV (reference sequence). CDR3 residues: CASSLISGGANEQFF. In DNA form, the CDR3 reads TGTGCCAGCAGTTTAATAAGCGGGGGGGCAAATGAGCAGTTCTTC.

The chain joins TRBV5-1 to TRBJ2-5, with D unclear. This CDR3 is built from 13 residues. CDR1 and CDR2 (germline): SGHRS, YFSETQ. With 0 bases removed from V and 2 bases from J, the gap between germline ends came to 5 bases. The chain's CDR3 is CASSLGQQETQYF. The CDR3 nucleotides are TGCGCCAGCAGCTTGGGGCAGCAAGAGACCCAGTACTTC.

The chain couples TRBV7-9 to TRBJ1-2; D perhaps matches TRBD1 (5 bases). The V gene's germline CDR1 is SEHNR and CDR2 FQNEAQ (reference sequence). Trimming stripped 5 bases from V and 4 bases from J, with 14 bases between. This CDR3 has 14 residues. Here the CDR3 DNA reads TGTGCCAGCAGCCTTCCGGACACCAGCTATGGCTACACCTTC. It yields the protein CASSLPDTSYGYTF.

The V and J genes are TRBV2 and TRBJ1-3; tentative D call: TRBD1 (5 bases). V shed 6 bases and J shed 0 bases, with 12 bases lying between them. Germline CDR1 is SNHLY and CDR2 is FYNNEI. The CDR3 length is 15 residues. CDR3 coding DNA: TGTGCCAGCAGCGGGGGGGTCCGCTCTGGAAACACCATATATTTT. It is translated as CASSGGVRSGNTIYF.

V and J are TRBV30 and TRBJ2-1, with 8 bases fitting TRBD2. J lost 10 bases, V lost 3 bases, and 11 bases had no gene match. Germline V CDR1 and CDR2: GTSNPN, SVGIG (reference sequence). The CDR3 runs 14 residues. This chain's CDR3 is CAWRVELAVGEQFF. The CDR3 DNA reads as TGTGCCTGGAGGGTGGAACTAGCGGTCGGGGAGCAGTTCTTC.

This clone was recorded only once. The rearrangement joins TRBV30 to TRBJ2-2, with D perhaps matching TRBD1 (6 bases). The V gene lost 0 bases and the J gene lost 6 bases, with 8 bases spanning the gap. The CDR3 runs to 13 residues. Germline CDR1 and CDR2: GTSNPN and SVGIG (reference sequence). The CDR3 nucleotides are TGTGCCTGGAGTGTCGAGGGGGCCGGGGAGCTGTTTTTT. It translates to CAWSVEGAGELFF. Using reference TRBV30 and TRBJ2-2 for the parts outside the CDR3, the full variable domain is SQTIHQWPATLVQPVGSPLSLECTVEGTSNPNLYWYRQAAGRGLQLLFYSVGIGQISSEVPQNLSASRPQDRQFILSSKKLLLSDSGFYLCAWSVEGAGELFFGEGSRLTVL.

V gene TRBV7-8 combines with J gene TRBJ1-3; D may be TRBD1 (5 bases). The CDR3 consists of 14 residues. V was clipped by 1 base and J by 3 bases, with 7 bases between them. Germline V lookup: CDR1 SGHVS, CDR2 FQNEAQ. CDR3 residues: CASSLGQIGNTIYF. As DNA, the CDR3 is TGTGCCAGCAGCTTAGGACAGATTGGAAACACCATATATTTT.

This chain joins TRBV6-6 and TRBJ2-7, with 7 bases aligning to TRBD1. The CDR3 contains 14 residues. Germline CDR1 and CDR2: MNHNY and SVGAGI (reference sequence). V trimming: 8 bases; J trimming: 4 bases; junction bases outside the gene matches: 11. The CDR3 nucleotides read TGTGCCAGCTCGTGGGCTGGGACAGCTTACGAGCAGTACTTC. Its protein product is CASSWAGTAYEQYF.

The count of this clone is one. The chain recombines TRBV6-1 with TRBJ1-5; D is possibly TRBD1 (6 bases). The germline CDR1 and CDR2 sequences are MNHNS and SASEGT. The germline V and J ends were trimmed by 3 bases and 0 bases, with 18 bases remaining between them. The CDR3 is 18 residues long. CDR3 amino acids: CASSDESGHGYSNQPQHF. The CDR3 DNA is TGTGCCAGCAGTGATGAGTCGGGACACGGGTATAGCAATCAGCCCCAGCATTTT.

The CDR3 loop reads CASSLAGSSYEQYF. The CDR3 coding sequence is TGTGCCAGCAGTTTAGCGGGAAGCTCCTACGAGCAGTACTTC. V usage is TRBV27 and J usage is TRBJ2-7; maybe TRBD2 (6 bases). Germline values: CDR1 MNHEY, CDR2 SMNVEV (reference sequence). V gave up 2 bases and J gave up 0 bases, with 8 bases separating them. There are 14 residues in the CDR3.